The text below deals with one T cell receptor (beta chain). The antigen is not known. The source of the sample is a study of T cell responses to AZD1222 COVID-19 vaccine. General observations from the study: Scientists sampled the repertoires only once the peak T cell response had passed. Donors were chiefly white British, with a greater number of females, and clonal diversity was perhaps underestimated.

Data came from immunoSEQ multiplex PCR; TCRdb stores just in-frame clones and leaves some out. The table has 90,000 to 150,000 clones, approximately 90% seen once; the top ten hold roughly 2.3%. CDR1 is SGHAT and CDR2 is FQNNGV in the germline V gene. This CDR3 is 15 amino acids long. V shed 0 bases and J shed 6 bases, with 13 bases lying between them. The sequencing used peripheral blood, collected on day 0 of AZD1222 vaccination. The chain carries TRBV11-2 and TRBJ2-3; a possible D gene is TRBD2 (6 bases). The clonotype was recovered from an adult in good health. This chain's CDR3 is CASSLDHGGADTQYF. In DNA, the CDR3 is TGTGCCAGCAGCTTAGATCACGGCGGGGCGGATACGCAGTATTTT.